This T cell receptor beta chain was sequenced during a study of T-cell reconstitution after alpha-beta-depleted transplantation in children. This clonotype was recorded a few times. What it binds is not known. For TCRbeta, the library was prepared with unique molecular identifiers. Each CDR3 protein is one row after TCRdb ran MiXCR on the PCR reads. This table holds about 16,000 distinct CDR3 sequences, roughly 8% found once. General study results and limits: Recipient T cells and thymic progenitors that survived were the source of the high TCRbeta diversity seen at day 60 in some patients. Newly produced T cells mostly accounted for T-cell counts and diversity one year post-transplant.

Germline CDR1 is MGHDK and CDR2 is SYGVNS. CDR3 length: 11 residues. Trimming stripped 4 bases from V and 5 bases from J, with 5 bases between. The clonotype comes from a boy in the first two years of life who had a stem cell transplant for Wiskott-Aldrich syndrome, so the T cells may come from the graft donor. J is TRBJ1-1 and V is TRBV25-1; no definite D call. This specimen was PBMCs, mostly from graft donor cells, taken 60 days after TCRalphabeta/CD19-depleted stem cell transplant. This chain's CDR3 is CASSGWTEAFF. As DNA, the CDR3 is TGTGCCAGCAGTGGATGGACTGAAGCTTTCTTT.